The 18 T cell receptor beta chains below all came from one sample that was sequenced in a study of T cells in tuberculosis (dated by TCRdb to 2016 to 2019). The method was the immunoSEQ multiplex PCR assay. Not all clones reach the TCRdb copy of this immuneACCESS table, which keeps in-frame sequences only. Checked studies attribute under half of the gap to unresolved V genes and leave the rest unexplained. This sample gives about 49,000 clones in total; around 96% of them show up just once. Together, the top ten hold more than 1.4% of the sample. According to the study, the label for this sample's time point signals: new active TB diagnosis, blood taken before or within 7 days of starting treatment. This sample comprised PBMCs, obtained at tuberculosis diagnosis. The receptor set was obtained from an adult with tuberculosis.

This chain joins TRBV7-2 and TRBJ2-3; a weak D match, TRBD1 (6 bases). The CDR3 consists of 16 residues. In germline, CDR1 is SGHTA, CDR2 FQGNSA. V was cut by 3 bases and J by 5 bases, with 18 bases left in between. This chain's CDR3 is CASSFGGRSFRDTQYF. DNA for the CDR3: TGTGCCAGCAGCTTTGGGGGCCGGTCTTTCCGAGATACGCAGTATTTT.

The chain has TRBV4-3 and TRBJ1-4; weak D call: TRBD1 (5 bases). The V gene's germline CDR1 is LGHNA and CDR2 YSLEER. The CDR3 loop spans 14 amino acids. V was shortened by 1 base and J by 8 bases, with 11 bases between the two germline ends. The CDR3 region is CASSQGQSQEKLFF. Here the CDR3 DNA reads TGCGCCAGCAGCCAAGGACAGAGCCAGGAAAAACTGTTTTTT.

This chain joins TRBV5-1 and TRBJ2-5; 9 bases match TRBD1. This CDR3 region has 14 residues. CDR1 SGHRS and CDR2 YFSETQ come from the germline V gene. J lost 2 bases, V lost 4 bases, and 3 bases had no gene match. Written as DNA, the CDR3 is TGCGCCAGCAGCGGCGGGACAGGGCAAGAGACCCAGTACTTC. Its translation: CASSGGTGQETQYF.

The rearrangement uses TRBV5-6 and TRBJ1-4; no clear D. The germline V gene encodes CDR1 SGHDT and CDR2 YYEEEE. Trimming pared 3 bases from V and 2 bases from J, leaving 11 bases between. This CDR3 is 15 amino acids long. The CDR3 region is CASSYERGTNEKLFF. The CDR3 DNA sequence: TGTGCCAGCAGCTACGAGCGAGGCACTAATGAAAAACTGTTTTTT.

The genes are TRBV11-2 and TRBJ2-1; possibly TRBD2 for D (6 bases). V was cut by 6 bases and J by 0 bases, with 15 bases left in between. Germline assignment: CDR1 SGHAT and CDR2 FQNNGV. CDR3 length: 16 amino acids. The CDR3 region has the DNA TGTGCCAGCAGGCTACGCGCCGGGAGCTCCTACAATGAGCAGTTCTTC. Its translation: CASRLRAGSSYNEQFF.

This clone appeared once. CDR3 coding DNA: TGTGCCAGTAGTCTAGGGGGCGGAAGGAATGAAAAACTGTTTTTT. The encoded protein is CASSLGGGRNEKLFF. V and J are TRBV19 and TRBJ1-4; 7 bases line up with TRBD1. The CDR3 is made up of 15 amino acids. The V segment lost 5 bases and the J segment 5 bases; nucleotides outside the gene matches: 8. CDR1 is LNHDA and CDR2 is SQIVND in the germline V gene (reference sequence).

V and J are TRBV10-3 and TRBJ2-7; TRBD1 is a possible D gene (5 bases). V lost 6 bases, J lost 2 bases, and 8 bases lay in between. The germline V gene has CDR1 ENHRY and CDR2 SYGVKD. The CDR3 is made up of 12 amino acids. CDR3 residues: CAIRDTAYEQYF. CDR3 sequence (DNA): TGTGCCATCAGGGACACTGCCTACGAGCAGTACTTC.

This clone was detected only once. CDR3 region: CASSLGTQGYGYTF. Written as DNA, the CDR3 is TGTGCCAGCAGCTTAGGTACGCAGGGCTATGGCTACACCTTC. The V and J genes are TRBV11-2 and TRBJ1-2; weak D call: TRBD1 (5 bases). The germline V and J ends were trimmed by 1 base and 4 bases, with 10 bases remaining between them. This CDR3 spans 14 amino acids. CDR1 is SGHAT, CDR2 FQNNGV, per germline. Complete variable domain (other parts from reference TRBV11-2 and TRBJ1-2): EAGVAQSPRYKIIEKRQSVAFWCNPISGHATLYWYQQILGQGPKLLIQFQNNGVVDDSQLPKDRFSAERLKGVDSTLKIQPAKLEDSAVYLCASSLGTQGYGYTFGSGTRLTVV.

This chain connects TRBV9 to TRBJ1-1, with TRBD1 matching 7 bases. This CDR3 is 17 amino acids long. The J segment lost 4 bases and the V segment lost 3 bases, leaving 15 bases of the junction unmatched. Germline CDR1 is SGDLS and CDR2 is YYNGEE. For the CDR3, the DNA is TGTGCCAGCAGCGCCCTAGGGGGGAAGGGGGCGCGCACTGAAGCTTTCTTT. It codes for CASSALGGKGARTEAFF.

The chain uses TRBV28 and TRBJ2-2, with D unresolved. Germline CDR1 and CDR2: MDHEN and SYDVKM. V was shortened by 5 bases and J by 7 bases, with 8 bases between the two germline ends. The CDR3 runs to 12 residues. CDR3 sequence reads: CASSPFYGELFF. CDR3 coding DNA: TGTGCCAGCAGTCCGTTCTACGGGGAGCTGTTTTTT.

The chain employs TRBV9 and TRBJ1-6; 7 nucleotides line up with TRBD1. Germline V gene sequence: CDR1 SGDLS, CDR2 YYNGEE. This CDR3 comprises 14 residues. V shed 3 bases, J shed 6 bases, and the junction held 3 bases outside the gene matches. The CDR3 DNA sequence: TGTGCCAGCAGCGGACAGGGCGGTAATTCACCCCTCCACTTT. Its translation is CASSGQGGNSPLHF.

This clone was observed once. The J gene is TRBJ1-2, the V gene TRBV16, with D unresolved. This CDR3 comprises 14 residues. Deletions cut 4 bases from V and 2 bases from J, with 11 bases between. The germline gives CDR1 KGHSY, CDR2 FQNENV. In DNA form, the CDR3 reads TGTGCCAGCAGCCGGATGACAAGCAACTATGGCTACACCTTC. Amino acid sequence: CASSRMTSNYGYTF.

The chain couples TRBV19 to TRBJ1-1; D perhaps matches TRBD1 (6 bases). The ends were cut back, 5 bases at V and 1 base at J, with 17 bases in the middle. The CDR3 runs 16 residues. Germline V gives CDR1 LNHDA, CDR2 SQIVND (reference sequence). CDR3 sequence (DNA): TGTGCCAGTAGTTTACTGACAGGCGCCGGGAACACTGAAGCTTTCTTT. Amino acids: CASSLLTGAGNTEAFF.

The chain's CDR3 is CAWRLTGDSNQPQHF. In DNA form, the CDR3 reads TGTGCCTGGAGACTTACAGGAGATAGCAATCAGCCCCAGCATTTT. V gene TRBV30 combines with J gene TRBJ1-5; possible D gene TRBD1, 5 bases. The germline V gene encodes CDR1 GTSNPN and CDR2 SVGIG (reference sequence). The CDR3 covers 15 residues. The ends were cut back, 3 bases at V and 0 bases at J, with 12 bases in the middle.

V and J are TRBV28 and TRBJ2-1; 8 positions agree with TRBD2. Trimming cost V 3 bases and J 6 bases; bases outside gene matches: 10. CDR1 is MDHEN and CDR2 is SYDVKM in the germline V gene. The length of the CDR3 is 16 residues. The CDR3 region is CASSFIGTRGSNEQFF. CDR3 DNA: TGTGCCAGCAGTTTTATCGGGACTAGAGGATCCAATGAGCAGTTCTTC.

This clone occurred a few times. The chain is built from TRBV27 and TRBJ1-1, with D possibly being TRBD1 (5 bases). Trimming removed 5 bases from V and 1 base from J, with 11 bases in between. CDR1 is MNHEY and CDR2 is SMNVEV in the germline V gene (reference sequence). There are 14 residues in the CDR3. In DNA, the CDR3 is TGTGCCAGCAGTAGCGACAGATCGAACACTGAAGCTTTCTTT. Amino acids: CASSSDRSNTEAFF.

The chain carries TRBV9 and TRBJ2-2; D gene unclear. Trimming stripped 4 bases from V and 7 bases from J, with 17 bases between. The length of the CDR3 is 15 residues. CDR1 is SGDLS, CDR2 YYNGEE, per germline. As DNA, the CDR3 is TGTGCCAGCAGCCCCCGTGCGGCGACGGGCGGGGAGCTGTTTTTT. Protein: CASSPRAATGGELFF.

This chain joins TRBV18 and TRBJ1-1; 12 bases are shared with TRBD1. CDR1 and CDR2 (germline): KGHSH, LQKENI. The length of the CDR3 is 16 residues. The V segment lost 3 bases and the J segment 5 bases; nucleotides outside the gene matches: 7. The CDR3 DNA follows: TGTGCCAGCTCACCGATGGGACAGGGGGCGACGACTGAAGCTTTCTTT. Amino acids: CASSPMGQGATTEAFF.